Listed here is a single T cell receptor beta chain. The target of this receptor is not known. No much larger clone is present one base from it, and per-base qualities are unavailable. TCRbeta CDR3 regions were amplified from genomic DNA using the immunoSEQ Assay, a bias-controlled multiplex PCR. Per the source publication's procedure: Within the assay, amplification of reference gene primers was used to estimate how many nucleated cells each sample contained. Sequence reads were collapsed and filtered to measure the absolute abundance of every unique TCRbeta CDR3 rearrangement. For each sample, productive Simpson clonality was calculated as the square root of Simpson's diversity index across productive rearrangements. TCRdb stores this immuneACCESS table with in-frame sequences only. Part of the clones is absent; in the studies checked, under half of the shortfall reflects unresolved V genes, and no reason is known for the rest. Clone size and the V and J calls come from that table; the DNA yielded D and trimming. Here the sample has about 240,000 clones; more than 85% occur a single time. Roughly 10% of the sample lies in the top ten.

This entry belongs to a study of blood T cell repertoires in COVID-19 (dated by TCRdb to 2020 to 2022). For the wider study: Collaborator samples came from the United States, Italy and Spain and covered acute and convalescent phases of COVID-19. The dataset comprised deeply sampled blood TCRbeta repertoires from subjects exposed to, actively infected with, or recovered from COVID-19. Samples were obtained from the ongoing ImmuneRACE study (first 160 participants) and from about 1,300 subjects provided by 6 global collaborators. Sample metadata almost always included a de-identified subject ID, COVID-19 status, age in years and sex. A freely available public database, intended as a resource for researchers studying the immune response to SARS-CoV-2, is where the repertoires were released. Where HLA class I and class II types were available, the types were taken from metadata supplied by the sample provider, not from assay-based typing. The material from the prospective study consisted of cDNA or gDNA derived from T cells, B-cell-depleted T cells, or PBMCs.

The investigation overall reported the following: The quantity of clinical and demographic metadata differed by source and by participant and was supplied without curation.

One collaborating source in Seattle enrolled patients while the patients were actively infected and followed the patients over time throughout the course of disease. Collaborating institutions collected whole blood in K2EDTA tubes following their own protocols. For TCRbeta analysis, collaborators shipped samples as frozen whole blood, isolated PBMCs, or DNA extracted from either of those sample types. From V the trimming removes 5 bases and from J it removes 0 bases, while the gene matches leave 3 bases of the junction unaccounted for. CDR1 SNHLY and CDR2 FYNNEI are derived from the germline V gene. Taken from cysteine to phenylalanine, the CDR3 has 15 residues. Only CDR3 DNA is held: 45 bases, read in frame from base 1.

The sample taken for sequencing was peripheral blood. The chain joins TRBV2 to TRBJ1-4; 7 bases in the middle match TRBD1. The receptor was derived from a woman in her 50s with COVID-19, enrolled during active disease. The DNA sequence is as follows: TGTGCCAGCAGTCTACAGGGGCCAACTAATGAAAAACTGTTTTTT. It specifies CASSLQGPTNEKLFF.